The entry below gives a single T cell receptor beta chain sequence along with its context. Its antigen is currently unknown. Assay: immunoSEQ multiplex PCR; the TCRdb copy retains only in-frame clones and omits some. Found here are over 30,000 clones, approximately 89% of them singletons; the top ten hold approximately 0.94%. V was shortened by 1 base and J by 4 bases, with 17 bases between the two germline ends. The CDR3 is made up of 18 amino acids. Germline CDR1 SGHVS, CDR2 FQNEAQ. The data were obtained in a study of OX40 agonist ivuxolimab in advanced cancers. Study-wide background: Among those enrolled, mean age was 60 years (range roughly 23 to 85) and 75% to 85% were male.

Regarding the study as a whole: Expanded clones tended on average to be more numerous among CD8+ T cells than CD4+.

The receptor comes from an adult with an advanced solid tumor such as melanoma, head and neck, liver or kidney cancer. The chain is built from TRBV7-8 and TRBJ2-6; D possibly matches TRBD1 or TRBD2 (6 bases each). The sequences come from CD4+ or CD8+ T cells sorted from blood, collected in a trial of the OX40 agonist ivuxolimab. Here the CDR3 DNA reads TGTGCCAGCAGCTTAGGTCCGGGGGCGAAGATGGGGGCCAACGTCCTGACTTTC. Protein sequence: CASSLGPGAKMGANVLTF.